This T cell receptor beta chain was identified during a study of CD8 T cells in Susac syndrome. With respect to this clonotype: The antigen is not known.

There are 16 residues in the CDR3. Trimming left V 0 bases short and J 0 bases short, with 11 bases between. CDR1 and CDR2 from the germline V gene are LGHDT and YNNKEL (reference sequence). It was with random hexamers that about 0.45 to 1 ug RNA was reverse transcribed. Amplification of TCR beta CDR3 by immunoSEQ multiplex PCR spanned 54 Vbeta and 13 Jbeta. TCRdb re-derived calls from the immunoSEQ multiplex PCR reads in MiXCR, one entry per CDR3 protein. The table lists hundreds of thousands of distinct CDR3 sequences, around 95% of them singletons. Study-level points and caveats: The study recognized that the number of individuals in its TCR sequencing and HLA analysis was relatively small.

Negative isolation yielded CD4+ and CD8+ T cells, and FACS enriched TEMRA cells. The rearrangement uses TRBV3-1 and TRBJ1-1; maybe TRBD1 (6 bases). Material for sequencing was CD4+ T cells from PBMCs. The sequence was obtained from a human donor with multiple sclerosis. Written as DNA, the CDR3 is TGTGCCAGCAGCCAAGAACCGGGGGCTCTGAACACTGAAGCTTTCTTT. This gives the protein CASSQEPGALNTEAFF. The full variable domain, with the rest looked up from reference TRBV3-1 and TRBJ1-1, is DTAVSQTPKYLVTQMGNDKSIKCEQNLGHDTMYWYKQDSKKFLKIMFSYNNKELIINETVPNRFSPKSPDKAHLNLHINSLELGDSAVYFCASSQEPGALNTEAFFGQGTRLTVV.